A selection of T cell receptor beta chains follows, all from one sample in a study of CD8 T cells in ankylosing spondylitis. One entry per CDR3 protein, called by TCRdb with MiXCR from the 5' RACE reads. The repertoire includes approximately 550,000 distinct CDR3 sequences, approximately 11% of them detected once, and nearly 7% sits in the top ten. Sequencing was performed on blood, either unsorted or a sorted T cell fraction (not recorded which). Receptor source: a male donor with ankylosing spondylitis. Each CDR3 is given with its conserved first and last residue. The D gene is left open where the match is weak. Size is stated for part of the rows, as once, few or many counts, or as a class when the clone is expanded.

V	D	J	size	DNA	CDR3
TRBV5-1	NA	TRBJ2-5	NA	TGCGCCAGCCTCGGACTATCTTTCAGGGAGTCCCAAGAGACCCAGTACTTC	CASLGLSFRESQETQYF
TRBV12-3/TRBV12-4	TRBD1	TRBJ1-4	NA	TGTGCCAGCAGTTCCCATGGACAGGGGCCCCTTAATGAAAAACTGTTTTTT	CASSSHGQGPLNEKLFF
TRBV5-1	TRBD2	TRBJ2-7	few	TGCGCCAGCAGCTTAAGCGGGACGAGCTCCTACGAGCAGTACTTC	CASSLSGTSSYEQYF
TRBV20-1	NA	TRBJ2-3	NA	TGCAGTGCTAGTACTCGGGACCCAACCACAGATACGCAGTATTTT	CSASTRDPTTDTQYF
TRBV15	NA	TRBJ1-1	NA	TGTGCCACCAGCCTGCTACAGGGTCCCACTGAAGCTTTCTTT	CATSLLQGPTEAFF
TRBV5-1	NA	TRBJ1-1	many	TGCGCCAGCAGCCCTGGGTACCGAGGGCTGAACACTGAAGCTTTCTTT	CASSPGYRGLNTEAFF
TRBV7-4	TRBD2	TRBJ2-1	NA	TGTACCTGCAGTTTCGGATCGACTAGCGGGGACTTTTCTAATGAGCAGTTCTTC	CTCSFGSTSGDFSNEQFF
TRBV7-2	NA	TRBJ2-1	NA	TGTGCCAGCAGCCGCCCTGACAGCTACAATGAGCAGTTCTTC	CASSRPDSYNEQFF
TRBV10-1	NA	TRBJ2-1	NA	TGCGCCAGCAGTGATCAGCTAGCCAATGAGCAGTTCTTC	CASSDQLANEQFF
TRBV20-1	NA	TRBJ2-1	NA	TGCAGTGCAATAATCCAGGGGATGGTAAATAATGAGCAGTTCTTC	CSAIIQGMVNNEQFF
TRBV7-6	TRBD1	TRBJ1-2	NA	TGTGCCAGCAGCTCCCGTGGGACAGGACCCTATGGCTACACCTTC	CASSSRGTGPYGYTF
TRBV9	NA	TRBJ2-2	few	TGTGCCAGCAGCGTAGATAGGGTCACCGGGGAGCTGTTTTTT	CASSVDRVTGELFF
TRBV3-1	NA	TRBJ2-6	many	TGTGCCAGCAGCCAAGACCTGGGGGCCAACGTCCTGACTTTC	CASSQDLGANVLTF
TRBV7-6	TRBD1	TRBJ2-7	NA	TGTGCCAGCAGCCTGGGACAGCGATCCTACGAGCAGTACTTC	CASSLGQRSYEQYF
TRBV10-1	TRBD2	TRBJ2-1	few	TGCGCCAGCAGTGACCACGTCGGGGGGAATGAGCAGTTCTTC	CASSDHVGGNEQFF
TRBV20-1	NA	TRBJ1-1	few	TGCAGTGCTAGAGATGAGAACAGGCGGGAAGCTTTCTTT	CSARDENRREAFF